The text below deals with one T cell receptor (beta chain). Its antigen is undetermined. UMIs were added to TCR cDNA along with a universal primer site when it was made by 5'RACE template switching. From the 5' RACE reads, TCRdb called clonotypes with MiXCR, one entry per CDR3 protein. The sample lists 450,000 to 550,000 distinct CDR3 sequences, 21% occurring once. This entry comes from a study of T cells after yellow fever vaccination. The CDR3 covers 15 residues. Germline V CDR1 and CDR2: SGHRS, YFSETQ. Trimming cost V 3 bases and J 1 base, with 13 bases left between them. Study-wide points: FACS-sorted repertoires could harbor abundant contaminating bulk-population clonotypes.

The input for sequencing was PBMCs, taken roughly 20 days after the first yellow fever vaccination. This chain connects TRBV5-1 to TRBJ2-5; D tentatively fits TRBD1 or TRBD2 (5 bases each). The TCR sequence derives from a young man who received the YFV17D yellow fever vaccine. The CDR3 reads CASSSFAGTQETQYF. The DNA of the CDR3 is TGCGCCAGCAGCTCCTTCGCCGGGACCCAAGAGACCCAGTACTTC.